What follows are 5 T cell receptor beta chains derived from one specimen sequenced in a study of cytomegalovirus exposure and HLA in healthy donors. The assay was immunoSEQ multiplex PCR, and TCRdb's table has in-frame clones only and misses some. Of about 200,000 clones in the sample, 75% to 85% were seen once. Sequenced: PBMCs. These receptors originate from a woman aged 25 to 45 in good health and CMV-seropositive.

The chain combines TRBV7-9 with TRBJ2-1, with D possibly matching TRBD1 (7 bases). Germline V CDR1 and CDR2: SEHNR, FQNEAQ (reference sequence). The CDR3 spans 13 residues. The V and J ends lost 3 bases and 10 bases respectively, with 13 bases between them. CDR3 in amino acids: CASSLSGGNEQFF. The CDR3 coding sequence is TGTGCCAGCAGCTTGTCAGGGGGGAACGAGCAGTTCTTC. The entire variable domain, with the rest obtained from reference TRBV7-9 and TRBJ2-1, is as follows: DTGVSQNPRHKITKRGQNVTFRCDPISEHNRLYWYRQTLGQGPEFLTYFQNEAQLEKSRLLSDRFSAERPKGSFSTLEIQRTEQGDSAMYLCASSLSGGNEQFFGPGTRLTVL.

V is TRBV5-6 and J is TRBJ2-2, with D unclear. The CDR3 is 16 residues long. V lost 6 bases and J 4 bases, leaving 19 bases between the germline ends. Germline V gene data show CDR1 as SGHDT and CDR2 as YYEEEE. For the CDR3, the DNA is TGTGCCAGCACCTCCCTTGACTCGTCGCGCACCGGGGAGCTGTTTTTT. Amino acid sequence: CASTSLDSSRTGELFF.

V is TRBV5-1 and J is TRBJ1-5; D remains unclear. Germline V gives CDR1 SGHRS, CDR2 YFSETQ. The ends were cut back, 0 bases at V and 3 bases at J, with 10 bases in the middle. This CDR3 has 15 residues. The CDR3 reads CASSLEPLYNQPQHF. The DNA of the CDR3 is TGCGCCAGCAGCTTGGAACCCCTCTACAATCAGCCCCAGCATTTT.

This clone appeared a few times. The chain carries TRBV10-3 and TRBJ1-2, with 8 bases fitting TRBD1. CDR1 is ENHRY, CDR2 SYGVKD, per germline. Trimming removed 10 bases from V and 9 bases from J; junction bases left unmatched: 10. The CDR3 runs 12 residues. The CDR3 reads CASTGTGISYTF. The CDR3 region has the DNA TGTGCCAGCACCGGGACAGGAATTAGCTACACCTTC.

V is TRBV7-9 and J is TRBJ2-1; unclear D gene. Per germline, CDR1 SEHNR and CDR2 FQNEAQ (reference sequence). V was trimmed by 5 bases and J by 1 base, leaving 12 bases between them. The CDR3 length is 15 residues. CDR3 in amino acids: CASSQILGSYNEQFF. The CDR3 nucleotides are TGTGCCAGCAGCCAGATTCTAGGATCCTACAATGAGCAGTTCTTC. Supplemented by reference TRBV7-9 and TRBJ2-1, the full variable domain reads DTGVSQNPRHKITKRGQNVTFRCDPISEHNRLYWYRQTLGQGPEFLTYFQNEAQLEKSRLLSDRFSAERPKGSFSTLEIQRTEQGDSAMYLCASSQILGSYNEQFFGPGTRLTVL.